This T cell receptor beta chain was captured by sequencing in a study of T cell responses to AZD1222 COVID-19 vaccine (dated by TCRdb to about 2021). Background for the entire study: AZD1222 recipients whose second dose came at about 4 weeks and those whose second dose came at about 12 weeks were combined into one group, since spike-specific TCR depth and breadth did not differ between the two schedules. TCR sequencing covered about 230 trial participants: about 210 given two doses of AZD1222 and 26 given two doses of MenACWY control vaccine. Trial participants were enrolled by age into 18-55, 56-69 and 70-plus year subgroups, with around 140, 26 and 57 TCR-sequenced participants respectively. General findings and caveats noted by the study authors: In the small 56-69-year group, the increase in depth fell short of significance, most likely because of low power. Spike-specific TCR breadth and depth rose significantly after two AZD1222 doses compared with day 0 and with MenACWY recipients. Because no samples from the day 14 peak response were available, repertoires could be characterized only after the peak T cell response. Conclusions about previously exposed vaccinees are limited, since just five or six AZD1222 recipients were seropositive for SARS-CoV-2 at baseline. Participants were mostly white British, with more females than males. The authors suggested clonal diversity may have been underestimated. The vaccine-associated CD4 TCRs covered the entire spike protein, and the dominant responses fell in regions 160-218 and 743-854. Reportedly, almost half of the unique spike-specific TCRs recognized epitopes lying outside the regions that are mutated in the B.1.351 and B.1.1.7 variants.

Comment on this clone: Its antigen remains unidentified. Base qualities were left out, and no much larger clone turns up one base away.

The CDR3 regions of human TCRbeta chains were analyzed by immunosequencing. On the study's bioinformatics: Repertoire TCRs were checked for matches against a reference library of SARS-CoV-2-specific TCRs that had been generated using the MIRA antigen-specificity platform. Breadth was defined as the fraction of unique TCRs that were SARS-CoV-2-associated. Depth was defined as the fraction of total T cells that were SARS-CoV-2-associated. Each spike-specific TCR was assigned to its reactive spike region and to a CD4 or CD8 class using the MIRA data. Log10-transformed breadth and depth values were compared by one-way ANOVA with Sidak's multiple comparisons tests. TCRdb retrieved this table from immuneACCESS and kept in-frame rearrangements only. Not all clones are present; in checked studies, unresolved V genes account for under half, and no reason is known for the remainder. V and J calls and clone size are copied from that table; D and trimming were computed from the DNA. The sample table contains fewer than 150,000 clones; only one count was recorded for over 80% of them. Of the sample, 11% to 15% is held by the ten largest clones.

CDR1 and CDR2 (SNHLY, FYNNEI) derive from the germline V gene. V trim: 10 bases; J trim: 0 bases; unmatched bases: 12. The CDR3 spans 16 residues, from the cysteine through the phenylalanine. The kept DNA is CDR3 alone, 48 bases in frame from the first base. The sample's time point label, decoded: baseline before first vaccination. Vaccinee samples were obtained from the UK trials COV001 and COV002, which included a single-blind randomized controlled phase 2/3 trial of AZD1222 (ChAdOx1 nCoV-19) in healthy adults. Trial participant PBMC samples were collected at day 0 and day 28 after the second dose for TCRbeta chain sequencing.

This TCR came from an adult in good health. This sequence uses TRBV2 and TRBJ1-3; the junction holds 7 bases that match TRBD1. The sample consisted of peripheral blood, taken on day 0 of AZD1222 vaccination. At the DNA level, the sequence is TGTGCCATCACAGGGGATGGCGGCCTCTCTGGAAACACCATATATTTT. Translated, this is CAITGDGGLSGNTIYF.